The 8 T cell receptor beta chains below come from one sample, sequenced in a study of tumor and adjacent non-tumor tissue in lung cancer (dated by TCRdb to the late 2010s). Bulk unsorted tissue served as the source for RNA extraction, and RNA quality was assessed using a NanoDrop ND-1000 and an Agilent 2100. Libraries were prepared through multiplex PCR. The instrument was an Illumina HiSeq 2500. TCRbeta libraries were constructed through three rounds of nested PCR with primers (Table S4) according to protocols adapted from ARM-PCR. Clones were called with MiXCR by TCRdb after fastp trimmed the public reads at Q25, and only in-frame beta chains were retained. Rows matching on CDR3 protein sequence are summarized as one entry with the most common DNA and genes. The sample has 89,000 or so distinct CDR3 sequences on record, about 66% of them singletons. Clones ranked in the top ten supply about 15% of the sample.

Specimen: lung tumor tissue. All receptors come from a man aged 65 to 85 with non-small cell lung cancer.

Comments on this clonotype: This may stem from a read error, because a much larger clone lies one nucleotide away. V is TRBV10-3 and J is TRBJ2-5; 7 positions agree with TRBD2. Trimming at V came to 4 bases and at J to 3 bases, leaving 8 bases not matched to a gene. Per the germline V gene, CDR1 is ENHRY and CDR2 is SYGVKD. This CDR3 spans 15 amino acids. CDR3 region: CAISGSGTKKETQYF. As DNA, the CDR3 is TGTGCCATCAGTGGGTCCGGGACTAAAAAAGAGACCCAGTACTTC.

Concerning this clonotype itself: This may be a read error: a much more frequent sequence differs by one nucleotide. The CDR3 protein is CASNWDNIGGYREQYF. CDR3 coding DNA: TGTGCCAGCAACTGGGATAACATCGGAGGATATCGCGAGCAGTACTTC. This chain connects TRBV5-4 to TRBJ2-7; tentative D call: TRBD2 (5 bases). Deletions cut 6 bases from V and 6 bases from J, with 25 bases between. Germline CDR1 reads SGHNT; CDR2 reads YYREEE (reference sequence). The CDR3 consists of 16 residues.

This chain connects TRBV6-5 to TRBJ1-2; D ambiguous. Germline CDR1 reads MNHEY; CDR2 reads SVGAGI. There are 17 residues in the CDR3. The CDR3 DNA reads TGTGACAACAGTTACTTTACAAGAGTTGGGATCTACTATGGCTACACCTTC. Translated, it gives CDNSYFTRVGIYYGYTF.

This clonotype has just one count. The chain has TRBV6-5 and TRBJ1-1; D call uncertain. Deletions cut 10 bases from V and 8 bases from J, with 17 bases between. Germline V gives CDR1 MNHEY, CDR2 SVGAGI. The CDR3 runs to 12 residues. The CDR3 bases are TGTGCCAACAGAGGCCGGGAGGGAGAAGCTTTCTTT. This encodes CANRGREGEAFF.

This clonotype is medium-sized. The chain links TRBV6-5 to TRBJ2-7; TRBD1 agrees at 10 bases. J lost 3 bases, V lost 0 bases, and 5 bases had no gene match. CDR3 size: 16 residues. Germline assignment: CDR1 MNHEY and CDR2 SVGAGI. The CDR3 protein is CASSYSTTGGFYEQYF. CDR3 coding DNA: TGTGCCAGCAGTTACTCGACGACAGGGGGCTTCTACGAGCAGTACTTC.

The chain joins TRBV29-1 to TRBJ2-1, with no clear D. Between the trimmed V and J ends, which lost 7 bases and 8 bases, there was a span of 12 bases. The CDR3 consists of 11 residues. CDR1 and CDR2 (germline): SQVTM, ANQGSEA. For the CDR3, the DNA is TGCAGCGCCGATAGTCCAGATGAGCAGTTCTTC. Amino acids: CSADSPDEQFF.

Regarding this clonotype: Its ends do not fully match the called genes, so a read error is possible. The chain uses TRBV6-5 and TRBJ2-1; D is unresolved. The length of the CDR3 is 11 residues. Germline CDR1 is MNHEY and CDR2 is SVGAGI. The CDR3 spells CASTSYNGQFF. CDR3 sequence (DNA): TGTGCCAGCACAAGTTACAATGGGCAGTTCTTC.

Of note for this clonotype: This may be a read error: a much more frequent sequence differs by one nucleotide. The rearrangement uses TRBV5-1 and TRBJ2-3; tentative D call: TRBD2 (5 bases). The CDR3 consists of 14 residues. Germline V gives CDR1 SGHRS, CDR2 YFSETQ. This CDR3 is CASSSSASTNTQYF. In DNA form, the CDR3 reads TGCGCCAGCAGCTCGTCCGCTAGCACAAATACGCAGTATTTT.